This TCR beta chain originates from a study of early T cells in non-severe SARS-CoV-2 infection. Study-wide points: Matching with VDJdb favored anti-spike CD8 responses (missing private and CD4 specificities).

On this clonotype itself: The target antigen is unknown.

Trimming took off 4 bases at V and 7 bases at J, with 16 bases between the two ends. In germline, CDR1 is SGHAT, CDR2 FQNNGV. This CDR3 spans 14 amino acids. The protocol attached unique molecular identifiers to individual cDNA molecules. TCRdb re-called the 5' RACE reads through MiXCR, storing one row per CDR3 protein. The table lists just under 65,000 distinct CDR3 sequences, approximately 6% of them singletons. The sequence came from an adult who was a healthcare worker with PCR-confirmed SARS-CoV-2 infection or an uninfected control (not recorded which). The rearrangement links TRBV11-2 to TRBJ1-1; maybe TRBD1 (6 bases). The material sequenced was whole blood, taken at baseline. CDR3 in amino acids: CASSSLDRTIEAFF. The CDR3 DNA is TGTGCCAGCAGCTCCTTGGACAGAACCATTGAAGCTTTCTTT.